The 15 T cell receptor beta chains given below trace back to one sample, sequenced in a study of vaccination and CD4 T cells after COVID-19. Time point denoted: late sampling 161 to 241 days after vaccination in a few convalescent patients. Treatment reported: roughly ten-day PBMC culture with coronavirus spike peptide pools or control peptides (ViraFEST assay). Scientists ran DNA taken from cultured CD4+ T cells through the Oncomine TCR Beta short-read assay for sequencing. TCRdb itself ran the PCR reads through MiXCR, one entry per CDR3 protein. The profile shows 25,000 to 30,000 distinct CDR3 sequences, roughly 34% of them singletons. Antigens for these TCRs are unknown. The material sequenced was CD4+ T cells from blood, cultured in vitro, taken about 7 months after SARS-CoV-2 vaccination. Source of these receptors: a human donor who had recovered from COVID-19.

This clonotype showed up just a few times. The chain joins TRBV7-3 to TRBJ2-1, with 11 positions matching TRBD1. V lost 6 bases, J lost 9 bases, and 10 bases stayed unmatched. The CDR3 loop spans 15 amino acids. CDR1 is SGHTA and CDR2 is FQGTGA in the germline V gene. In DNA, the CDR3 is TGTGCCAGCAGACTCGAAGGGACAGGGGGTCGTGAGCAGTTCTTC. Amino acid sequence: CASRLEGTGGREQFF. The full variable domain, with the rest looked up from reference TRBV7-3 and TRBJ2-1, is GAGVSQTPSNKVTEKGKYVELRCDPISGHTALYWYRQSLGQGPEFLIYFQGTGAADDSGLPNDRFFAVRPEGSVSTLKIQRTERGDSAVYLCASRLEGTGGREQFFGPGTRLTVL.

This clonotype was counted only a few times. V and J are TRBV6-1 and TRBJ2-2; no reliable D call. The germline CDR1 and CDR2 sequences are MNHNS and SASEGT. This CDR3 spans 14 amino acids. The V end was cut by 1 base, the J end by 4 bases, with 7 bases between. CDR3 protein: CASSEVGSTGELFF. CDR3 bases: TGTGCCAGCAGTGAAGTCGGGTCCACCGGGGAGCTGTTTTTT.

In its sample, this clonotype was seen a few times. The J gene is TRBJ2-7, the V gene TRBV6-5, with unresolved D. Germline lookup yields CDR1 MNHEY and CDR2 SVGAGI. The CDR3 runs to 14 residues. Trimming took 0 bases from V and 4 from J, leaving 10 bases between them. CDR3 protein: CASSYSKGSYEQYF. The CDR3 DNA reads TGTGCCAGCAGTTACTCGAAAGGGTCATACGAGCAGTACTTC.

The CDR3 sequence is CSARGYRWAPGPQETQYF. CDR3 in DNA: TGCAGTGCTAGAGGCTACAGGTGGGCCCCGGGACCACAAGAGACCCAGTACTTC. This chain connects TRBV20-1 to TRBJ2-5; D possibly matches TRBD1 or TRBD2 (5 bases each). The CDR3 consists of 18 residues. The ends were cut back, 1 base at V and 2 bases at J, with 23 bases in the middle. From germline, CDR1 is DFQATT and CDR2 SNEGSKA (reference sequence).

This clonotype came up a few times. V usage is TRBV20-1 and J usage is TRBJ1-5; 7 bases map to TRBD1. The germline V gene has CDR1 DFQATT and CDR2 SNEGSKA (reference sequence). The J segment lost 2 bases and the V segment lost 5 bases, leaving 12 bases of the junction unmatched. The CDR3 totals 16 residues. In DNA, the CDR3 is TGCAGTGCTCAAACCCCAGGGGGGGGGGGCAATCAGCCCCAGCATTTT. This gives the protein CSAQTPGGGGNQPQHF.

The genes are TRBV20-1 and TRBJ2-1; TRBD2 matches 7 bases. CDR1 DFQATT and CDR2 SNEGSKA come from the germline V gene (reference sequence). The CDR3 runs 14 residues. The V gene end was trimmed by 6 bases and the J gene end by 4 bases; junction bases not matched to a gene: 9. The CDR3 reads CSARLARGYNEQFF. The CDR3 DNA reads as TGCAGTGCGCGACTAGCCCGCGGATACAATGAGCAGTTCTTC.

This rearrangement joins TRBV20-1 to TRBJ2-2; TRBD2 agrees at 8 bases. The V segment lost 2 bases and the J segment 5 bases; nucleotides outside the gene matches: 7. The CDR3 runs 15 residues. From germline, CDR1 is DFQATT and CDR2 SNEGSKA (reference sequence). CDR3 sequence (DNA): TGCAGTGCTAGACCTCCGGTAGCGGGAACCGGGGAGCTGTTTTTT. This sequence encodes CSARPPVAGTGELFF.

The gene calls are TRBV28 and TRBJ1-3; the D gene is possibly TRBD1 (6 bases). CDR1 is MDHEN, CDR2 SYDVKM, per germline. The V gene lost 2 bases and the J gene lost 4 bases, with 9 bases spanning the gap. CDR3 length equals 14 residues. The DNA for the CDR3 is TGTGCCAGCAGTTTAAGGGGGTCCGGAAACACCATATATTTT. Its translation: CASSLRGSGNTIYF.

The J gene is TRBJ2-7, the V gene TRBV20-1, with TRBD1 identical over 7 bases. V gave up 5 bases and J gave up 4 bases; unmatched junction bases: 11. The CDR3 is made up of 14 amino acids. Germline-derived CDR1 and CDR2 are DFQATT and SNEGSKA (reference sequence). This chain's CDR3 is CSAGKTGFAYEQYF. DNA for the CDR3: TGCAGTGCTGGAAAGACAGGGTTTGCATACGAGCAGTACTTC.

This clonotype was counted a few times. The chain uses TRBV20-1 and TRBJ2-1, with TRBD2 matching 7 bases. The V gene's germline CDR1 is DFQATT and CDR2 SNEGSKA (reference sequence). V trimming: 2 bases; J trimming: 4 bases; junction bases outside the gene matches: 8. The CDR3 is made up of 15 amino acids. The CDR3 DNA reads TGCAGTGCTAGACTCGGGAGGACGGGATACAATGAGCAGTTCTTC. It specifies CSARLGRTGYNEQFF.

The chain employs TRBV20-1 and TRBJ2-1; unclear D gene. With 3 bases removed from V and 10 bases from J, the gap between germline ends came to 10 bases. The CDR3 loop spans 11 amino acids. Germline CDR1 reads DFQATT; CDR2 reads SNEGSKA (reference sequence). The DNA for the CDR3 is TGCAGTGCTAGTGCTACCTACGAGCAGTTCTTC. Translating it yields CSASATYEQFF.

The CDR3 spells CASSSGTGLRGQVEQYF. The CDR3 DNA sequence: TGTGCCAGCAGCTCCGGGACAGGGTTGAGAGGGCAGGTCGAGCAGTACTTC. This chain links TRBV7-6 with TRBJ2-7; 9 bases align to TRBD1. The CDR3 is 17 amino acids. CDR1 SGHVS and CDR2 FNYEAQ come from the germline V gene. Unmatched junction bases numbered 16, after V lost 4 bases and J lost 6 bases.

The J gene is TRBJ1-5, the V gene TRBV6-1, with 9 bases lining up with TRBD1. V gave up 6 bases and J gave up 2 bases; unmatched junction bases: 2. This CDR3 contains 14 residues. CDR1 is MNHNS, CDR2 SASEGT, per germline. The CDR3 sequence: CASRRQGGNQPQHF. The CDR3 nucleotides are TGTGCCAGCAGAAGACAGGGGGGCAATCAGCCCCAGCATTTT.

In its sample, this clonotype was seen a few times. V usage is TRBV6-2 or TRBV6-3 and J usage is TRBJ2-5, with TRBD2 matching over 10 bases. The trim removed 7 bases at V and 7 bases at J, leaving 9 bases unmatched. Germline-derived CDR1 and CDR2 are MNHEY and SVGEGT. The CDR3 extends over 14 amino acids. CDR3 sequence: CASTPSGRGGTQYF. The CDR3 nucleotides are TGTGCCAGCACCCCAAGCGGGAGGGGGGGGACCCAGTACTTC.

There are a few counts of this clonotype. CDR3 loop: CSVESTGRNTEAFF. The DNA of the CDR3 is TGCAGCGTGGAAAGCACAGGGAGGAACACTGAAGCTTTCTTT. The V call is TRBV29-1, the J call TRBJ1-1; D perhaps matches TRBD1 (6 bases). The V gene's germline CDR1 is SQVTM and CDR2 ANQGSEA. This CDR3 has 14 residues. Trimming left V 6 bases short and J 1 base short, with 15 bases between.